What follows describes a single TCR beta chain. TCRdb reprocessed the 5' RACE reads via MiXCR and lists one record per CDR3 protein. This table has about 94,000 distinct CDR3 sequences, approximately 20% appearing once. Time point given: blood at routine non-recurrence follow-up after resection. This record comes from a study of spatial heterogeneity in lung cancer. Study-level information: The cohort: around 79 early-stage, untreated non-small cell lung cancer patients. When follow-up PBMC samples existed, they were sequenced (at a median of around 23 months after resection). Every unique TCR and UMI combination, on average, appeared more than ten times in raw reads.

The receptor was isolated from a male donor with early-stage non-small cell lung cancer. The material sequenced was PBMCs, taken at follow-up.

Here the CDR3 reads CASSTGLADNIEQFF. In nucleotides, the CDR3 is TGTGCCAGCTCAACGGGACTAGCGGACAATATTGAGCAGTTCTTC. The chain links TRBV18 to TRBJ2-1, with 11 bases lining up with TRBD2. The CDR3 consists of 15 residues. V lost 5 bases, J lost 9 bases, and 9 bases stayed unmatched. Germline-derived CDR1 and CDR2 are KGHSH and LQKENI. The full variable domain, completed using reference TRBV18 and TRBJ2-1, is NAGVMQNPRHLVRRRGQEARLRCSPMKGHSHVYWYRQLPEEGLKFMVYLQKENIIDESGMPKERFSAEFPKEGPSILRIQQVVRGDSAAYFCASSTGLADNIEQFFGPGTRLTVL.